A single sample is the source of the 32 T cell receptor beta chains below, sequenced in a study of circulating tumor DNA in untreated peripheral T-cell lymphoma. Sequencing used immunoSEQ multiplex PCR; TCRdb keeps in-frame clones, though not all of them. Of around 10,000 clones in the sample, around 76% were seen once. Sequencing was performed on tumor tissue. The receptor source for this set is a human donor with peripheral T-cell lymphoma.

The chain couples TRBV29-1 to TRBJ1-1; D not resolved. The V end lost 6 bases, the J end lost 7 bases, and 18 bases lay between the germline ends. Germline V gene data show CDR1 as SQVTM and CDR2 as ANQGSEA. This CDR3 is built from 13 residues. The CDR3 DNA follows: TGCAGCGTCCGGAGGCCGGACGTCCTTGAAGCTTTCTTT. Amino acids: CSVRRPDVLEAFF.

The rearrangement links TRBV6-8 to TRBJ1-6; D remains unclear. Germline CDR1 and CDR2: MNHGY and SAAAGT. V dropped 6 bases and J dropped 0 bases, with 9 bases sitting between them. This CDR3 spans 15 amino acids. The CDR3 region has the DNA TGTGCCAGCAGGGCAGATTACTCCTATAATTCACCCCTCCACTTT. This gives the protein CASRADYSYNSPLHF.

The chain joins TRBV5-1 to TRBJ2-1, with 14 bases that match TRBD2. With V trimmed by 1 base and J by 5 bases, 11 bases remained unmatched. The CDR3 consists of 19 residues. Germline V gives CDR1 SGHRS, CDR2 YFSETQ. CDR3 in DNA: TGCGCCAGCAGCTTGAGATTAAGACTAGCGGGGGGGCCCAACAATGAGCAGTTCTTC. Its protein is CASSLRLRLAGGPNNEQFF. Supplemented by reference TRBV5-1 and TRBJ2-1, the full variable domain reads KAGVTQTPRYLIKTRGQQVTLSCSPISGHRSVSWYQQTPGQGLQFLFEYFSETQRNKGNFPGRFSGRQFSNSRSEMNVSTLELGDSALYLCASSLRLRLAGGPNNEQFFGPGTRLTVL.

This clone was counted a single time. The chain is built from TRBV7-1 and TRBJ1-1; D is undetermined. TRBV7-1 is filed as an ORF, its function uncertain. This CDR3 is 13 amino acids long. V shed 8 bases and J shed 2 bases, with 12 bases lying between them. The CDR3 DNA reads TGTGCCAGCTCGAGGGAGGTAAACACTGAAGCTTTCTTT. Its translation: CASSREVNTEAFF.

The chain links TRBV28 to TRBJ1-2, with D unresolved. Between the trimmed V and J ends, which lost 5 bases and 3 bases, there was a span of 19 bases. The CDR3 loop spans 16 amino acids. Germline loops: CDR1 MDHEN, CDR2 SYDVKM. The CDR3 region is CASSLYPGNRDYGYTF. Here the CDR3 DNA reads TGTGCCAGCAGTCTGTATCCAGGCAACCGGGACTATGGCTACACCTTC.

The V gene is TRBV2, the J gene TRBJ1-4; TRBD1 matches at 8 bases. J was trimmed by 6 bases and V by 7 bases; bases with no gene match: 7. CDR1 is SNHLY, CDR2 FYNNEI, per germline. This CDR3 comprises 14 residues. Written as DNA, the CDR3 is TGTGCCAGCATCCAACAGGGGGGTGATGAAAAACTGTTTTTT. It codes for CASIQQGGDEKLFF.

This chain connects TRBV19 to TRBJ2-3, with D tentatively TRBD1 or TRBD2 (5 bases each). Germline CDR1 and CDR2: LNHDA and SQIVND (reference sequence). Trimming removed 3 bases at V and 3 bases at J, with 16 bases between. This CDR3 is built from 16 residues. The CDR3 spells CASSIPGIPGTDTQYF. The CDR3 DNA is TGTGCCAGTAGTATCCCCGGGATCCCAGGGACAGATACGCAGTATTTT.

This clone occurred a few times. The chain combines TRBV18 with TRBJ2-7, with D maybe TRBD1 (6 bases). The CDR3 consists of 13 residues. From germline, CDR1 is KGHSH and CDR2 LQKENI. With 3 bases removed from V and 5 bases from J, the gap between germline ends came to 11 bases. This CDR3 is CASSPLGTNEQYF. The CDR3 coding sequence is TGTGCCAGCTCACCCCTCGGGACAAACGAGCAGTACTTC.

The V gene is TRBV15, the J gene TRBJ2-7, with TRBD2 matching 7 bases. CDR1 and CDR2 (germline): LNHNV, YYDKDF (reference sequence). This CDR3 spans 16 amino acids. V shed 0 bases, J shed 3 bases, and the junction held 8 bases outside the gene matches. CDR3 nucleotides: TGTGCCACCAGCAGAGATCAAGCGGGACGCGACTACGAGCAGTACTTC. This sequence encodes CATSRDQAGRDYEQYF.

This CDR3 reads CASSWGKRSYEQYF. In DNA form, the CDR3 reads TGTGCCAGCAGTTGGGGGAAGAGGTCCTACGAGCAGTACTTC. The chain is built from TRBV6-8 and TRBJ2-7, with D perhaps assigned TRBD1 or TRBD2 (5 bases each). Germline CDR1 and CDR2: MNHGY and SAAAGT. V was clipped by 4 bases and J by 1 base, with 11 bases between them. This CDR3 has 14 residues.

V is TRBV6-8 and J is TRBJ2-3, with D possibly being TRBD1 (6 bases). This CDR3 is 13 amino acids long. Germline V gives CDR1 MNHGY, CDR2 SAAAGT. V lost 5 bases and J lost 9, with 15 bases in between. CDR3 in DNA: TGTGCCAGCAGTCGCACAGGGTATGAGACGCAGTATTTT. Translating it yields CASSRTGYETQYF.

This chain links TRBV7-6 with TRBJ2-3, with 7 bases aligning to TRBD2. CDR1 SGHVS and CDR2 FNYEAQ come from the germline V gene. With V trimmed by 5 bases and J by 0 bases, 8 bases remained unmatched. The CDR3 spans 16 residues. For the CDR3, the DNA is TGTGCCAGCAGCGGACTGAGCGGGGCTAGCACAGATACGCAGTATTTT. Translating gives CASSGLSGASTDTQYF.

The chain employs TRBV7-7 and TRBJ2-7; 11 bases match TRBD2. The ends lost 5 bases at V and 3 bases at J; junction bases unmatched: 9. The germline V gene has CDR1 SSHAT and CDR2 FNYEAQ (reference sequence). The CDR3 runs to 16 residues. Here the CDR3 reads CASSQAGTSGGYEQYF. The CDR3 bases are TGTGCCAGCAGCCAAGCCGGGACTAGCGGAGGCTACGAGCAGTACTTC.

In its sample, this clone was seen a few times. The chain uses TRBV10-2 and TRBJ2-1; 14 bases fit TRBD2. Germline assignment: CDR1 WSHSY and CDR2 SAAADI. Trimming at V came to 8 bases and at J to 6 bases, leaving 6 bases not matched to a gene. The CDR3 sequence is 15 residues long. CDR3 bases: TGCGCCAGCGGACGGACTAGCGGGGGGCCCAATGAGCAGTTCTTC. Protein product: CASGRTSGGPNEQFF.

The V call is TRBV11-3, the J call TRBJ2-1; D unresolved. This CDR3 comprises 16 residues. V was clipped by 2 bases and J by 0 bases, with 11 bases between them. Germline lookup yields CDR1 SGHNT and CDR2 YENEEA. CDR3 amino acids: CASSLFTESSYNEQFF. In DNA, the CDR3 is TGTGCCAGCAGCTTATTCACGGAGAGCTCCTACAATGAGCAGTTCTTC.

This chain links TRBV29-1 with TRBJ1-2; maybe TRBD1 (5 bases). Trimming removed 5 bases from V and 4 bases from J, with 20 bases in between. Germline V CDR1 and CDR2: SQVTM, ANQGSEA. The CDR3 runs 15 residues. The CDR3 region is CSVFGPGRRSYGYTF. In DNA form, the CDR3 reads TGCAGCGTTTTTGGACCGGGACGCAGGAGCTATGGCTACACCTTC.

The genes are TRBV7-7 and TRBJ1-6, with 8 bases matching TRBD1. The length of the CDR3 is 18 residues. Germline trimming cut 5 bases from V and 0 bases from J; bases unmatched to any gene: 9. Per germline, CDR1 SSHAT and CDR2 FNYEAQ (reference sequence). The CDR3 here is CASSQADRVSSYNSPLHF. The CDR3 coding sequence is TGTGCCAGCAGCCAAGCGGACAGGGTTAGCTCCTATAATTCACCCCTCCACTTT.

The V and J genes are TRBV6-8 and TRBJ2-4, with a weak D call TRBD1 (6 bases). V shed 0 bases and J shed 0 bases, with 9 bases lying between them. The CDR3 loop spans 16 amino acids. Germline loops: CDR1 MNHGY, CDR2 SAAAGT. The CDR3 DNA follows: TGTGCCAGCAGTTACTCCGCAGGGGTAGCCAAAAACATTCAGTACTTC. Translating it yields CASSYSAGVAKNIQYF.

The chain carries TRBV18 and TRBJ2-1; D may be TRBD1 (6 bases). Germline V CDR1 and CDR2: KGHSH, LQKENI. The CDR3 sequence is 18 residues long. V lost 2 bases and J lost 9, with 26 bases in between. The chain's CDR3 is CASSPWEGPGPGDVEQFF. CDR3 DNA sequence: TGTGCCAGCTCACCATGGGAAGGTCCCGGCCCAGGGGATGTTGAGCAGTTCTTC.

The chain has TRBV10-2 and TRBJ2-1; 7 bases are shared with TRBD1. The J segment lost 1 base and the V segment lost 9 bases, leaving 3 bases of the junction unmatched. The CDR3 totals 13 residues. In germline, CDR1 is WSHSY, CDR2 SAAADI. For the CDR3, the DNA is TGCGCCAGTGCCAGGGGGTCCTACAATGAGCAGTTCTTC. This codes for CASARGSYNEQFF.

The V call is TRBV6-8, the J call TRBJ2-7; 8 bases line up with TRBD2. Germline V lookup: CDR1 MNHGY, CDR2 SAAAGT. J gave up 7 bases and V 0 bases, and 8 bases lay outside the gene matches. The CDR3 spans 15 residues. CDR3 residues: CASSYSASGLGEQYF. CDR3 nucleotides: TGTGCCAGCAGTTACTCTGCTAGCGGGCTCGGGGAGCAGTACTTC.

Written as DNA, the CDR3 is TGTGCCAGCAGCTCGGCGGCCCTGGGACATGGCTACACCTTC. It translates to CASSSAALGHGYTF. This sequence joins TRBV28 and TRBJ1-2; maybe TRBD1 (5 bases). The length of the CDR3 is 14 residues. Germline CDR1 MDHEN, CDR2 SYDVKM. The V end lost 6 bases, the J end lost 6 bases, and 17 bases lay between the germline ends.

The chain combines TRBV6-8 with TRBJ1-2; 10 nucleotides align to TRBD1. Germline CDR1 and CDR2: MNHGY and SAAAGT. The junction had 10 bases not matched to a gene; V was cut back by 4 bases and J by 14 bases. The length of the CDR3 is 13 residues. CDR3 sequence reads: CASSSRVGQGETF. CDR3 nucleotide sequence: TGTGCCAGCAGTTCTCGGGTCGGACAGGGGGAAACCTTC.

Comment on this clone: One end of the junction does not line up with germline, which may come from a read error. The chain carries TRBV19 and TRBJ1-5, with D possibly being TRBD1 (5 bases). This CDR3 is built from 16 residues. CDR1 LNHDA and CDR2 SQIVND come from the germline V gene (reference sequence). The CDR3 reads CTSSILLWDSNQPQHF. The CDR3 DNA is TGTACCAGTAGTATACTGCTATGGGACAGCAATCAGCCCCAGCATTTT.

The J gene is TRBJ1-2, the V gene TRBV12-5; D might be TRBD1 (6 bases). This CDR3 has 12 residues. V shed 10 bases and J shed 8 bases, with 17 bases lying between them. Germline lookup yields CDR1 LGHNT and CDR2 FRNRAP. This CDR3 is CATPGGRGGYTF. As DNA, the CDR3 is TGTGCTACCCCCGGGGGGCGCGGAGGCTACACCTTC.

This clone has just a few counts. V usage is TRBV28 and J usage is TRBJ1-2; D gene unclear. Germline CDR1 reads MDHEN; CDR2 reads SYDVKM. Trimming cost V 6 bases and J 4 bases, with 9 bases left between them. This CDR3 is built from 12 residues. In DNA form, the CDR3 reads TGTGCCAGCAGCGGACGCCGCTATGGCTACACCTTC. As protein: CASSGRRYGYTF.

This sequence joins TRBV19 and TRBJ2-1; 10 bases are shared with TRBD1. The CDR3 consists of 14 residues. From germline, CDR1 is LNHDA and CDR2 SQIVND (reference sequence). J was trimmed by 10 bases and V by 2 bases; bases with no gene match: 5. CDR3 in amino acids: CASSIWGTGDEQFF. In DNA form, the CDR3 reads TGTGCCAGTAGTATATGGGGGACAGGGGACGAGCAGTTCTTC.

The rearrangement joins TRBV30 to TRBJ1-1; D unresolved. CDR1 GTSNPN and CDR2 SVGIG come from the germline V gene (reference sequence). V lost 0 bases to trimming and J lost 3 bases, with 8 bases between them. The CDR3 contains 13 residues. The CDR3 DNA reads as TGTGCCTGGAGTGTACGAGTGGACACTGAAGCTTTCTTT. This gives the protein CAWSVRVDTEAFF.

The genes are TRBV6-9 and TRBJ2-2; TRBD1 matches at 8 bases. Germline assignment: CDR1 MNHGY and CDR2 SVAAGI. J gave up 3 bases and V 5 bases, and 8 bases lay outside the gene matches. The CDR3 loop spans 16 amino acids. The CDR3 bases are TGTGCCAGCAGTCCCTCCGACAGGGGTGACACCGGGGAGCTGTTTTTT. Protein: CASSPSDRGDTGELFF.

The chain links TRBV6-8 to TRBJ2-3; no definite D call. V lost 5 bases and J lost 4, with 13 bases in between. This CDR3 has 14 amino acids. Germline CDR1 is MNHGY and CDR2 is SAAAGT. The CDR3 loop reads CASSERWFPDTQYF. The CDR3 nucleotides are TGTGCCAGCAGTGAGAGATGGTTCCCAGATACGCAGTATTTT.

The chain employs TRBV29-1 and TRBJ2-1; a possible D gene is TRBD1 (6 bases). The CDR3 is 12 amino acids. In germline, CDR1 is SQVTM, CDR2 ANQGSEA. V lost 3 bases and J 9 bases, leaving 12 bases between the germline ends. DNA of the CDR3: TGCAGCGTTGATGATCAGGGGCTTGAGCAGTTCTTC. Translating gives CSVDDQGLEQFF.

The chain links TRBV6-8 to TRBJ1-2, with TRBD1 matching over 7 bases. CDR3 length: 12 residues. Losses at the gene ends were 9 bases for V and 6 bases for J; bases not matched to a gene: 7. Germline values: CDR1 MNHGY, CDR2 SAAAGT. DNA for the CDR3: TGTGCCAGTTCTCGGGACAGCGATGGCTACACCTTC. It translates to CASSRDSDGYTF.